This T cell receptor (beta chain) stems from a study of cytomegalovirus exposure and HLA in healthy donors (TCRdb year 2017). Context from the whole study: An earlier analysis of 587 of the donors reported approximately 300 Gb of sequence data and 90 million to 120 million unique TCR beta sequences obtained from some 170 million T cells. To predict cytomegalovirus infection status, the study brought together high-throughput TCR immunosequencing, statistical association of individual TCRs with disease status, and machine learning. Among 300 to 500 genotyped donors of the cohort, an average of approximately 200,000 unique TCR beta nucleotide sequences was sequenced per donor, of which roughly 18% were non-productive. To decide whether each TCR beta V gene segment behaved as functional or pseudogenic, an earlier analysis of approximately 620 of the donors relied on high-throughput TCR beta sequencing. Typing coverage varied by locus: roughly 620-640 donors for A, B, C, DRB1 and DQB1; around 560 for DQA1; 606 for DPA1; more than 450 for DPB1. All discovery cohort repertoires had been generated using a single sequencing platform. Rather than using new phenotypic data, the later analysis identified candidate immune exposures from TCR beta sequences and from how often those sequences occurred across donors. Donor age, sex, ethnicity and CMV serostatus were compiled alongside the repertoire data. Of the 398 genotyped donors, 81% fell in the genetic ancestry cluster associated with self-reported Caucasian donors. Roughly five DR-DQ haplotypes were handled as single units for association and clustering, since linkage in the cohort was strong. Along with the roughly 670-subject first cohort, a separate validation cohort of roughly 110 different subjects was used. A later analysis re-analyzed previously published TCR beta repertoires from 660 or so donors and added high-resolution HLA genotyping to study TCR occurrence patterns. HLA typing included class I and class II loci at four-digit resolution. Roughly 300 gigabases of sequencing data and around 87 million unique TCR sequences were included in an early release covering around 650 HLA-typed donors. The study aimed to test whether signatures of past pathogen exposure could be identified by cataloging public T cell receptors. A later genetic analysis used genome-wide SNP genotypes for about 60% of the roughly 700 donors, treating that subset as a discovery cohort. The study profiled the T cell repertoires of hundreds of subjects by immunosequencing and related them to cytomegalovirus serostatus.

In total, just over 650 healthy bone marrow donors made up the cohort. At the time of sampling, every cohort member was nominally healthy, though immune exposures that went unrecorded were likely present. The donor tested CMV seronegative and was one of the 352 seronegative cohort members. A peripheral blood sample was collected from each donor, and TCR beta sequencing was performed on peripheral blood mononuclear cells. The Qiagen DNeasy Blood Extraction Kit was used to extract genomic DNA from the blood cell samples. Of note for this clone: Its target antigen remains unknown. Per-base qualities were not stored, and no clone one base away is much larger.

The library was prepared using the immunoSEQ multiplex PCR assay. For the multiplex PCR, a mixture combining 60 forward primers for TCR Vbeta segments and 13 reverse primers for TCR Jbeta segments was used. The CDR3 region of rearranged TCR beta genes was amplified from genomic DNA by a multiplex PCR assay. The Illumina HiSeq System was used to sequence the amplified TCR beta libraries as 87-base-pair reads. The original methods were these. Across the 700 or so repertoires, a later analysis counted roughly 77 million unique TCR beta chains, 9.5 million to 13 million of which were shared by at least two donors. Raw reads were error-corrected and collapsed into unique sequences by a nearest-neighbor algorithm in which closely related sequences were merged to remove PCR and sequencing errors. CDR3 sequences were aligned to IMGT reference sequences to assign V, D and J gene segments. For a sequence to be retained, a match of at least six nucleotides was required to both a V gene segment and a J gene segment. A rearrangement counted as productive if the CDR3 had no stop codons and remained in frame with V and J, and every other rearrangement counted as non-productive. Following IMGT convention, CDR3 was defined as the stretch from the second conserved V-encoded cysteine to the conserved J-encoded phenylalanine. The earlier analysis of about 590 of the donors excluded sequences that lacked an unambiguous match to a single V gene segment. An earlier analysis of a few hundred of the donors called V segments functional above 56.7% productive rearrangements and segregating when the between-donor standard deviation exceeded 5%. To diagnose cytomegalovirus status from the catalog of TCR beta chain sequences, a statistical classification framework was built. V and J gene assignment, in a later analysis, came from comparing TCR nucleotide sequences with IMGT/GENE-DB human TR gene sequences. A later analysis assigned CDR3 sequences and most-parsimonious VDJ recombination scenarios with the TCRdist pipeline. In a later analysis, each TCR beta chain was defined by its CDR3 amino acid sequence together with its V-gene family, and reads without a unique V-gene family were excluded. As a way to deal with suspected cross-contamination and a sequencing artifact, a later analysis dropped more than 500 nucleotide sequences that were highly shared and had low generation probability. In a later analysis, a clonal expansion index was calculated for each public chain from normalized within-repertoire ranks of inferred template counts. Generation probabilities in a later analysis came from a VDJ recombination model fitted to out-of-frame rearrangements, and those results were checked against IGoR. Hypergeometric tests were used in a later analysis to score TCR-TCR, TCR-HLA and TCR-CMV co-occurrence, with a repertoire-size bias correction applied to the TCR pairs. To estimate false discovery rates, a later analysis permuted the HLA or CMV assignments 20 times. A later analysis grouped co-occurring TCRs with DBSCAN, adding TCRdist sequence similarity when clustering within HLA-allele-positive subsets. Repertoires with fewer than 30,000 or more than 120,000 public chains, plus five repertoires with anomalous nucleotide sharing, were excluded from co-occurrence clustering. TCRdb provides this immuneACCESS table in a form limited to in-frame rearrangements. Some clones are lacking; in checked studies, under half of them reflect an unresolved V gene, and why the rest are absent is not known. V and J calls and clone size follow that table, whereas D and trimming were derived from the DNA. This sample lists under 200,000 clones; almost 85% were detected once. The top ten clonotypes cover 2.3% of the sample.

The germline V gene (reference sequence) provides CDR1 LNHDA and CDR2 SQIVND. Including the terminal cysteine and phenylalanine, the CDR3 comprises 13 residues. Only the CDR3 DNA stays, 39 bases, in frame from base 1. V gives up 3 bases and J gives up 3 bases, and the segment between their germline ends measures 9 bases. Findings and caveats that apply to the study as a whole: Correlated functional status among segregating V segments might be attributable to linkage disequilibrium, but an unknown experimental factor could not be ruled out. Compared with the roughly 720-donor mean, donors in an Asian-associated ancestry cluster had fewer N-insertions in productive TCRs, according to a later genetic analysis. Broadly in line with IMGT annotations, most TCR beta V segments showed up in productive rearrangements about 87% or about 30% of the time in an earlier analysis of under 700 of the donors. A later analysis found that most CMV-associated TCR beta chains appeared HLA-restricted, with HLA associations seemingly driven largely by CMV exposure. Assigning TCR associations to individual alleles was difficult when HLA alleles, especially DR and DQ, strongly co-occurred. The study gave a list of roughly 150 TCR beta chains associated with cytomegalovirus. According to a later analysis, TCR association rates differed among HLA loci, with DRB1 alleles showing the most associated TCRs and HLA-C alleles showing the fewest. A few of the identified cytomegalovirus-associated TCR beta chains were confirmed in vitro to be specific for cytomegalovirus antigens. In a later analysis, several top co-occurrence clusters were reported to appear linked to parvovirus B19, influenza, CMV and Epstein-Barr virus. The classifier was reported to diagnose cytomegalovirus status with high specificity and sensitivity in both the original cohort and the validation cohort. Most TCR sequences were seen in very few donors, while some public TCRs were found in many individuals. In this cohort, only TCR beta chains were sequenced, and detectable features were limited by the absence of alpha or paired-chain data. A later genetic analysis associated a missense DCLRE1C variant with V-gene and J-gene trimming of TCR beta chains, and an independent cohort replicated the association. The only immune exposure information available for the cohort was CMV serostatus. The earlier analysis of almost 600 of the donors excluded some 15 rarely observed V segments, including chromosome 9 orphons, because counts were too low. The 87-base-pair reads could not distinguish some IMGT-functional V segments, including TRBV6-2 and TRBV6-3, so those segments were excluded. A further reported finding was that TCR beta sequences accurately predicted the HLA-A and HLA-B alleles for most subjects in the first cohort. At a false discovery rate of 0.05, a later analysis linked about 17,000 TCR beta sequences to specific HLA alleles. According to the authors, the approach could potentially be generalized to other disease states and immunological phenotypes. The sequencing pipeline was judged likely to have produced a cluster of highly shared sequence variants as a technical artifact. Because HLA typing was unavailable for some donors at each locus, only the typed subset was used in association tests. Compared with equally common non-associated chains, HLA-associated TCR beta chains in a later analysis were more clonally expanded and had lower generation probabilities. Roughly uniform sequencing depth across donors was assumed in presence/absence analyses, although this assumption may not hold.

This clonotype was sampled from a woman aged 45-60 years in good health and CMV-seronegative. Recombination linked TRBV19 to TRBJ2-7; a confident D gene designation cannot be given. The sample taken for sequencing was PBMCs. The DNA sequence is TGTGCCAGTAGTATCCAACACAACTACGAGCAGTACTTC. The resulting protein is CASSIQHNYEQYF. The CDR3 plus the reference TRBV19 and TRBJ2-7 genes for the other parts give the full variable domain: DGGITQSPKYLFRKEGQNVTLSCEQNLNHDAMYWYRQDPGQGLRLIYYSQIVNDFQKGDIAEGYSVSREKKESFPLTVTSAQKNPTAFYLCASSIQHNYEQYFGPGTRLTVT.